The T cell receptor (beta chain) described here comes from a study of neurological immune-mediated disorders. Findings of the study overall: Phylogenetic analysis grouped 18 of 34 multiple sclerosis patients' repertoires together, suggesting a possible repertoire signature. There were no CDR3 amino acid sequences shared by expanded clones across subjects, a result suggesting private repertoires in all groups.

With 10-nucleotide random UMIs included, cDNA was synthesized by 5'RACE. MiXCR, run by TCRdb on the 5' RACE reads, gives a single entry per CDR3 protein. The data contain tens of thousands of distinct CDR3 sequences, under 4.5% of them singletons. It was from 2 million PBMCs stored at -80 C that the unsorted libraries were obtained. This clonotype showed up many times. What it recognizes is unknown. Sequenced sample: PBMCs. The sequence derives from a woman aged 45-60 years with multiple sclerosis.

The CDR3 DNA is TGTGCCAGCACCCAGAGGGGTCAAAAAGAGACCCAGTACTTC. It encodes CASTQRGQKETQYF. The rearrangement uses TRBV3-1 and TRBJ2-5, with D perhaps TRBD1 or TRBD2 (5 bases each). The length of the CDR3 is 14 residues. Trimming took 7 bases from V and 3 from J, leaving 15 bases between them. The germline CDR1 and CDR2 sequences are LGHDT and YNNKEL (reference sequence).